These 28 T cell receptor beta chains originate from one sample sequenced in a study of blood T cells in healthy people across ages. The second PCR ran about 6 to 11 cycles with a sample-barcoded 5' primer and J-beta primers. TCRdb re-analysed the 5' RACE reads in MiXCR, keeping a single row per CDR3 protein. The table shows 800,000 or so distinct CDR3 sequences, with 20% to 30% occurring only once. The data were also submitted as part of a second study, on T cells of mothers and their children.

The sequenced sample consisted of blood. All receptors derive from a boy younger than 18 in good health.

The CDR3 coding sequence is TGCGCCAGCAGCCAGGCAGGGGTGGCAGGGGGGCCCAATGAGCAGTTCTTC. It is translated as CASSQAGVAGGPNEQFF. The J gene is TRBJ2-1, the V gene TRBV4-3; a weak D match, TRBD1 (7 bases). The CDR3 loop spans 17 amino acids. With 3 bases removed from V and 6 bases from J, the gap between germline ends came to 21 bases. Germline CDR1 reads LGHNA; CDR2 reads YSLEER.

In this sample, this clonotype turned up a few times. The chain combines TRBV6-6 with TRBJ2-3; D remains unclear. V was pared by 0 bases and J by 6 bases, with 7 bases between. Germline V gene data show CDR1 as MNHNY and CDR2 as SVGAGI (reference sequence). The CDR3 has 13 amino acids. The DNA for the CDR3 is TGTGCCAGCAGTTACTCGTACGCGGATACGCAGTATTTT. This gives the protein CASSYSYADTQYF.

This clonotype was seen only a few times. The J gene is TRBJ2-3, the V gene TRBV28; D gene unclear. The CDR3 contains 16 residues. Trimming took off 1 base at V and 2 bases at J, with 13 bases between the two ends. CDR1 MDHEN and CDR2 SYDVKM come from the germline V gene. CDR3 nucleotides: TGTGCCAGCAGTTTATCGGTTAACCGGGTCACAGATACGCAGTATTTT. Translation: CASSLSVNRVTDTQYF.

This clonotype was counted a few times. The chain joins TRBV9 to TRBJ2-5; 9 positions agree with TRBD2. V lost 4 bases and J lost 5; bases outside the gene matches: 12. This CDR3 is 16 amino acids long. Germline loops: CDR1 SGDLS, CDR2 YYNGEE. In nucleotides, the CDR3 is TGTGCCAGCAGCCCAAACCGGGGACTAGCTACGGAGACCCAGTACTTC. The encoded protein is CASSPNRGLATETQYF. Full variable domain (missing parts from reference TRBV9 and TRBJ2-5): DSGVTQTPKHLITATGQRVTLRCSPRSGDLSVYWYQQSLDQGLQFLIQYYNGEERAKGNILERFSAQQFPDLHSELNLSSLELGDSALYFCASSPNRGLATETQYFGPGTRLLVL.

In DNA, the CDR3 is TGCGCCAGCAGCCGAGACATCATGAACACTGAAGCTTTCTTT. Translating it yields CASSRDIMNTEAFF. This chain uses TRBV4-3 with TRBJ1-1; D is unresolved. With 4 bases removed from V and 0 bases from J, the gap between germline ends came to 9 bases. This CDR3 has 14 amino acids. Per germline, CDR1 LGHNA and CDR2 YSLEER.

This clonotype was observed a handful of times. This rearrangement joins TRBV12-3 or TRBV12-4 to TRBJ2-3; 9 nucleotides match TRBD2. The CDR3 length is 15 residues. Trimming cost V 2 bases and J 2 bases; bases outside gene matches: 2. The DNA of the CDR3 is TGTGCCAGCAGTTTAACTAGCGGGTACACAGATACGCAGTATTTT. It translates to CASSLTSGYTDTQYF.

The CDR3 nucleotides read TGTGCCAGCATTCCGGGACAGGCCGCCTACAATGAGCAGTTCTTC. It encodes CASIPGQAAYNEQFF. This chain connects TRBV27 to TRBJ2-1; 8 bases align to TRBD1. Germline V CDR1 and CDR2: MNHEY, SMNVEV (reference sequence). Germline trimming cut 7 bases from V and 2 bases from J; bases unmatched to any gene: 7. The CDR3 sequence is 15 residues long.

There are a few counts of this clonotype. This rearrangement joins TRBV24-1 to TRBJ2-1; TRBD1 is a possible D gene (6 bases). V shed 7 bases and J shed 13 bases, with 25 bases lying between them. Germline V lookup: CDR1 KGHDR, CDR2 SFDVKD. The CDR3 covers 15 residues. The CDR3 coding sequence is TGTGCCACCAGCGAACAGACGGAGAGACAGGCCCGACAGTTCTTC. It translates to CATSEQTERQARQFF.

This clonotype has only a few counts. This chain joins TRBV20-1 and TRBJ2-1; D remains ambiguous. Between the trimmed V and J ends, which lost 6 bases and 10 bases, there was a span of 13 bases. The CDR3 spans 11 residues. Germline V lookup: CDR1 DFQATT, CDR2 SNEGSKA (reference sequence). Here the CDR3 reads CSAQFRQEQFF. The CDR3 region has the DNA TGCAGTGCGCAGTTCCGGCAGGAGCAGTTCTTC.

The V gene is TRBV6-6, the J gene TRBJ1-1; D gene ambiguous. V gave up 4 bases and J gave up 5 bases, with 11 bases separating them. CDR1 is MNHNY, CDR2 SVGAGI, per germline (reference sequence). This CDR3 comprises 13 residues. In nucleotides, the CDR3 is TGTGCCAGCAGTTCCGAACTCTTTACTGAAGCTTTCTTT. Its protein is CASSSELFTEAFF.

This clonotype has a handful of counts. The chain carries TRBV3-1 and TRBJ2-7, with D possibly matching TRBD1 (6 bases). The CDR3 extends over 14 amino acids. Trimming shortened V by 4 bases and J by 3 bases, and 13 bases separated the two germline ends. The germline V gene has CDR1 LGHDT and CDR2 YNNKEL (reference sequence). The CDR3, as DNA: TGTGCCAGCAGCCCCAAAGGACAGCGCTACGAGCAGTACTTC. This sequence encodes CASSPKGQRYEQYF.

This sequence joins TRBV4-3 and TRBJ1-1, with 9 positions matching TRBD1. This CDR3 has 15 residues. Germline assignment: CDR1 LGHNA and CDR2 YSLEER. J lost 9 bases, V lost 1 base, and 9 bases had no gene match. The CDR3 sequence: CASSQGRDRVSKAFF. The CDR3 bases are TGCGCCAGCAGCCAAGGCCGGGACAGGGTTTCCAAAGCTTTCTTT.

This clonotype was picked up a small number of times. The chain carries TRBV20-1 and TRBJ1-1, with TRBD1 matching over 12 bases. CDR1 and CDR2 (germline): DFQATT, SNEGSKA (reference sequence). This CDR3 spans 14 amino acids. V gave up 8 bases and J gave up 1 base; unmatched junction bases: 5. The CDR3 coding sequence is TGCAGTACGGGACAGGGGGCGAGGAACACTGAAGCTTTCTTT. Encoded protein: CSTGQGARNTEAFF.

The chain carries TRBV29-1 and TRBJ1-4; D is uncertain. CDR1 is SQVTM, CDR2 ANQGSEA, per germline. This CDR3 is built from 11 residues. The V end was cut by 6 bases, the J end by 14 bases, with 16 bases between. Here the CDR3 DNA reads TGCAGCGTGGTGGACCGGGCATGGCTGTTTTTT. Translation: CSVVDRAWLFF.

V is TRBV5-1 and J is TRBJ2-1, with 10 bases that match TRBD2. The length of the CDR3 is 15 residues. Per the germline V gene, CDR1 is SGHRS and CDR2 is YFSETQ. V gave up 2 bases and J gave up 3 bases; unmatched junction bases: 2. The DNA for the CDR3 is TGCGCCAGCAGCTTACCTAGCGGGGGCTACAATGAGCAGTTCTTC. The encoded protein is CASSLPSGGYNEQFF.

This chain uses TRBV4-3 with TRBJ2-5, with 9 bases aligning to TRBD2. The CDR3 sequence is 15 residues long. V lost 0 bases and J lost 11; bases outside the gene matches: 10. Germline V CDR1 and CDR2: LGHNA, YSLEER. CDR3 sequence reads: CASSQDWAGGREQYF. The DNA for the CDR3 is TGCGCCAGCAGCCAAGACTGGGCGGGGGGGCGAGAGCAGTACTTC.

This clonotype occurred a few times. The chain is built from TRBV5-1 and TRBJ1-1, with TRBD1 as a possible D gene (5 bases). The germline CDR1 and CDR2 sequences are SGHRS and YFSETQ. V was pared by 0 bases and J by 6 bases, with 15 bases between. This CDR3 is built from 15 residues. Here the CDR3 DNA reads TGCGCCAGCAGCTTGGATGGCGGGCGGGGGGCTGAAGCTTTCTTT. The encoded protein is CASSLDGGRGAEAFF. The whole variable domain, remainder taken from reference TRBV5-1 and TRBJ1-1, is KAGVTQTPRYLIKTRGQQVTLSCSPISGHRSVSWYQQTPGQGLQFLFEYFSETQRNKGNFPGRFSGRQFSNSRSEMNVSTLELGDSALYLCASSLDGGRGAEAFFGQGTRLTVV.

The chain has TRBV28 and TRBJ2-7, with 11 bases aligning to TRBD2. There are 15 residues in the CDR3. Germline V gives CDR1 MDHEN, CDR2 SYDVKM. Germline trimming cut 7 bases from V and 2 bases from J; bases unmatched to any gene: 7. As DNA, the CDR3 is TGTGCCAGCAACCTCGGGACTAGCGGTCCCTACGAGCAGTACTTC. Protein: CASNLGTSGPYEQYF.

This clonotype was recorded only once. V gene TRBV6-5 combines with J gene TRBJ2-2, with a weak D call TRBD1 (5 bases). The V and J ends lost 5 bases and 6 bases respectively, with 16 bases between them. The CDR3 consists of 15 residues. CDR1 is MNHEY, CDR2 SVGAGI, per germline. This CDR3 reads CASSLGQIGPGELFF. The CDR3 region has the DNA TGTGCCAGCAGTCTGGGGCAGATCGGTCCCGGGGAGCTGTTTTTT.

Only a few counts were recorded for this clonotype. This chain joins TRBV20-1 and TRBJ1-5; 9 bases map to TRBD1. From germline, CDR1 is DFQATT and CDR2 SNEGSKA (reference sequence). With 6 bases clipped from V and 4 bases from J, the junction kept 13 bases outside the gene matches. This CDR3 has 16 amino acids. In DNA form, the CDR3 reads TGCAGTGCCCGAATCCCCGGGACAGGGTTGAATCAGCCCCAGCATTTT. Its protein product is CSARIPGTGLNQPQHF.

In this sample, this clonotype turned up a few times. This chain connects TRBV20-1 to TRBJ2-1, with D possibly being TRBD2 (7 bases). The V and J ends lost 6 bases and 3 bases respectively, with 15 bases between them. The CDR3 runs to 14 residues. Germline-derived CDR1 and CDR2 are DFQATT and SNEGSKA (reference sequence). CDR3 nucleotide sequence: TGCAGTGCCCGGCTCGGGGGGCTCTACAATGAGCAGTTCTTC. As protein: CSARLGGLYNEQFF.

The rearrangement links TRBV18 to TRBJ2-7, with 7 bases lining up with TRBD1. The CDR3 consists of 15 residues. The germline CDR1 and CDR2 sequences are KGHSH and LQKENI. The trim removed 5 bases at V and 0 bases at J, leaving 7 bases unmatched. The CDR3 spells CASSTTRGSSYEQYF. The CDR3 DNA is TGTGCCAGCTCAACCACCAGGGGGAGCTCCTACGAGCAGTACTTC. Together with reference TRBV18 and TRBJ2-7, the CDR3 gives the full variable domain: NAGVMQNPRHLVRRRGQEARLRCSPMKGHSHVYWYRQLPEEGLKFMVYLQKENIIDESGMPKERFSAEFPKEGPSILRIQQVVRGDSAAYFCASSTTRGSSYEQYFGPGTRLTVT.

In its sample, this clonotype was seen a few times. The chain joins TRBV5-6 to TRBJ2-7; the match to TRBD1 covers 10 bases. The CDR3 runs to 16 residues. V was pared by 5 bases and J by 3 bases, with 11 bases of the junction left unmatched. The germline gives CDR1 SGHDT, CDR2 YYEEEE. The CDR3 sequence: CASRVGTGEVFYEQYF. CDR3 coding DNA: TGTGCCAGCAGAGTCGGGACAGGGGAAGTCTTCTACGAGCAGTACTTC.

This clonotype has just a few counts. Relative to the germline gene, one junction end is altered; a read error may explain this. The chain carries TRBV7-9 and TRBJ2-5; tentatively, D is TRBD1 (5 bases). The J call may be in error: the DNA end matches TRBJ2-1 better. Germline V gene sequence: CDR1 SEHNR, CDR2 FQNEAQ (reference sequence). This CDR3 is built from 16 residues. CDR3 sequence reads: CAGRFTQRARGNEQFF. CDR3 bases: TGTGCCGGCAGGTTTACCCAACGCGCTAGGGGCAATGAGCAGTTCTTC.

In this sample, this clonotype turned up a few times. The chain links TRBV12-3 or TRBV12-4 to TRBJ2-7; D may be TRBD1 (6 bases). V lost 6 bases to trimming and J lost 0 bases, with 18 bases between them. CDR3 size: 16 residues. CDR3 nucleotides: TGTGCCAGCAGCCCGTATGGGGGCCCTAGCTCCTACGAGCAGTACTTC. Encoded protein: CASSPYGGPSSYEQYF.

This clonotype was seen more than once but under ten times. This chain joins TRBV29-1 and TRBJ2-5; D call uncertain. The CDR3 is 11 residues long. Trimming pared 3 bases from V and 5 bases from J, leaving 7 bases between. Germline V CDR1 and CDR2: SQVTM, ANQGSEA. This CDR3 is CSVDVRETQYF. CDR3 bases: TGCAGCGTTGATGTTCGGGAGACCCAGTACTTC.

The gene calls are TRBV29-1 and TRBJ2-5, with a tentative D call TRBD2 (6 bases). Germline V lookup: CDR1 SQVTM, CDR2 ANQGSEA. V was clipped by 4 bases and J by 4 bases, with 10 bases between them. The CDR3 runs to 12 residues. CDR3 region: CSVVDYLETQYF. DNA for the CDR3: TGCAGCGTTGTGGACTATCTAGAGACCCAGTACTTC.

The V gene is TRBV7-9, the J gene TRBJ2-5, with TRBD2 matching over 14 bases. The J call may be mistaken, given a closer DNA end match to TRBJ2-7. The CDR3 runs 16 residues. From germline, CDR1 is SEHNR and CDR2 FQNEAQ (reference sequence). The CDR3 DNA reads TGTGCCAGCAGCAGGACTAGCGGGAGGAACCCCTACGAGCAGTACTTC. Translated, it gives CASSRTSGRNPYEQYF.